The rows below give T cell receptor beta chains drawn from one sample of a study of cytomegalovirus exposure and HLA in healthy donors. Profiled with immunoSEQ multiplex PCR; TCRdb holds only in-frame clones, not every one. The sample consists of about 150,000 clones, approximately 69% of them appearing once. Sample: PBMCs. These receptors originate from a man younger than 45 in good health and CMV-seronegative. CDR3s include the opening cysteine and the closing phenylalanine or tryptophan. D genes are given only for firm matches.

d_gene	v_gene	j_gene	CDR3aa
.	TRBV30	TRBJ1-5	CAWRGKGELNQPQHF
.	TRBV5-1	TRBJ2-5	CASSLLTSQETQYF
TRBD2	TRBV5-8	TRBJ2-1	CASSLAPSGGPSWDEQFF
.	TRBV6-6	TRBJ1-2	CASSLAARDYGYTF
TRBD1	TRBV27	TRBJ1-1	CASSPTTGGTEAFF
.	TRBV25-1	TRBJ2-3	CASSPWSSADTQYF
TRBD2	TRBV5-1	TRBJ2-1	CASTIQAGSSYNEQFF
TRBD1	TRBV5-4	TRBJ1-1	CASSLDRGYEAFF
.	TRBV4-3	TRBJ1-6	CASSQDREKRYNSPLHF
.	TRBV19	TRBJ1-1	CASSISGKGTEAFF
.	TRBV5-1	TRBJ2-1	CASSLSRRIEQFF
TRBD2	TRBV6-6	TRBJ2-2	CVSGDYKNTGELFF
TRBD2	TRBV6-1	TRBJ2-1	CASSELSSGVYNEQFF
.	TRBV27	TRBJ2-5	CASSPLGQETQYF
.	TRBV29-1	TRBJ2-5	CSVWAEETQYF
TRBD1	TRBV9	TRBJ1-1	CASSPSGGEWTEAFF
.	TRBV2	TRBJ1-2	CASSDMQSEATNYGYTF
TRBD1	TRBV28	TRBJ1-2	CASSWTGNGYTF
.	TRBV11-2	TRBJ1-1	CASSLGSQGTAFF
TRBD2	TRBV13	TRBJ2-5	CASSHSGGGETQYF
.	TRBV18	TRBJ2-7	CASSSTTYEQYF
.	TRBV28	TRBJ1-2	CASPYKYGYTF
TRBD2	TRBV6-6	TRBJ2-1	CASVAGGSYNEQFF
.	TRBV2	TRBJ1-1	CASSLGQNTEAFF
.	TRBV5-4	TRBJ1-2	CASSLSGGRSYGYTF
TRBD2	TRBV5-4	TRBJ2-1	CASSLASGVNEQFF